Sequencing of this T cell receptor (beta chain) was carried out in a study of shared clonotypes between healthy human individuals. Background on the study: For every donor, three CD4 naive, three CD4 memory, two CD8 naive and one CD8 memory plates were used. Study-wide findings and caveats: Relative to their counterparts shared across all four donors, non-shared clonotypes exhibited diminished generation probabilities. Rarefaction exposed incomplete sorted-subset sequencing despite large depth.

CDR3 size: 16 residues. The table came from immunoSEQ multiplex PCR; TCRdb's copy has only in-frame clones and leaves some out. The table has 2.5 million or so clones, roughly nine tenths seen once. As to this clone: Its antigen is unknown.

Sequencing was performed on naive CD4+ T cells sorted from blood. Subset noted: CD45RA+ positively selected. This TCR derives from a man between 18 and 35 years old in good health. The rearrangement links TRBV21-1 to TRBJ1-5. TRBV21-1 is annotated as a pseudogene. Here the CDR3 reads CASSKAGGSDNQPQHF. DNA for the CDR3: TGTGCCAGCAGCAAAGCTGGAGGATCCGACAATCAGCCCCAGCATTTT.